This T cell receptor (beta chain) was recorded in a study of metastatic and nonmetastatic thyroid tumors. Whole-study context: Patients with malignant and benign thyroid disease provided blood and tumor or nodule tissue, whose repertoires were compared. The study's findings and limits: Benign nodules were reported to have significantly lower TCR beta diversity than malignant thyroid tumors, in blood and tumor.

Authors' processing steps: A classifier for distant metastasis in papillary thyroid cancer was constructed using CDR3 differences observed across clinicopathological groups. TCRdb re-analyzed the PCR reads through MiXCR. The V and J calls were determined by TCRdb, not by the authors. The sample has 20,000 to 25,000 clones; roughly 24% are singletons. Germline CDR1 MNHNS, CDR2 SASEGT. V shed 6 bases and J shed 2 bases, with 11 bases lying between them. This CDR3 has 14 residues. Treatment of any kind had been given to no patient before thyroid surgery. In regard to this clone: Its antigen is undetermined.

The sample consisted of tumor tissue. The clonotype was recovered from a female donor with papillary thyroid cancer or a benign thyroid nodule (not recorded which). Some clones in this sample may be carry-over from other donors' samples. The J gene is TRBJ1-5, the V gene TRBV6-1; D is undetermined. The CDR3 bases are TGTGCCAGCAGAGATCCTACGGGCAATCAGCCCCAGCATTTT. Encoded protein: CASRDPTGNQPQHF.